This is a list of T cell receptor beta chains from one sample in a study of long-term antiretroviral therapy in people with HIV. Libraries were prepared by immunoSEQ multiplex PCR; TCRdb keeps only in-frame clonotypes and omits some of them. This sample has about 22,000 clones, with about 86% found just once. This sample comprised unsorted PBMCs, obtained 1.3 years after starting antiretroviral therapy. These receptors all come from a man aged 60-69 years with HIV. Both conserved end residues are part of each CDR3. D genes are given only for firm matches. Clone size appears in some rows only: once, few, many, or a class for an expanded clone.

size	J	V	D	CDR3	DNA
.	TRBJ1-1	TRBV11-1	TRBD1	CASSLDDRDTEAFF	TGTGCCAGCAGCTTAGATGACAGGGACACTGAAGCTTTCTTT
.	TRBJ2-7	TRBV5-6	.	CASSLDRISYEQYF	TGTGCCAGCAGCCTTGACAGGATCTCCTACGAGCAGTACTTC
.	TRBJ2-7	TRBV14	.	CASSQDRSGEQYF	TGTGCCAGCAGCCAAGATCGAAGTGGCGAGCAGTACTTC
.	TRBJ2-2	TRBV7-3	TRBD2	CASSPSGGVNTGELFF	TGTGCCAGCAGCCCAAGCGGGGGCGTGAACACCGGGGAGCTGTTTTTT
.	TRBJ2-5	TRBV5-4	.	CASSLVPTGETQYF	TGTGCCAGCAGCTTGGTCCCCACGGGAGAGACCCAGTACTTC
.	TRBJ2-1	TRBV4-3	TRBD2	CASSLGLAGAQYNEQFF	TGCGCCAGCAGCCTGGGACTAGCGGGGGCCCAATACAATGAGCAGTTCTTC
.	TRBJ2-7	TRBV9	TRBD2	CASSGSGGVDYEQYF	TGTGCCAGCAGCGGTAGCGGGGGCGTTGACTACGAGCAGTACTTC
.	TRBJ2-2	TRBV29-1	.	CSVGDLNTGELFF	TGCAGCGTTGGGGATCTTAACACCGGGGAGCTGTTTTTT
.	TRBJ2-1	TRBV28	.	CASSTPSNEQFF	TGTGCCAGCAGTACCCCGAGCAATGAGCAGTTCTTC
.	TRBJ2-5	TRBV5-3	TRBD2	CARTAWLADNQETQYF	TGTGCCAGAACCGCATGGCTAGCGGATAACCAAGAGACCCAGTACTTC
.	TRBJ1-1	TRBV18	.	CASSPERIMNTEAFF	TGTGCCAGCTCACCAGAAAGGATCATGAACACTGAAGCTTTCTTT
.	TRBJ1-1	TRBV5-1	.	CASSFSPPEAFF	TGCGCCAGCAGCTTCTCCCCCCCCGAAGCTTTCTTT
few	TRBJ2-2	TRBV7-2	TRBD1	CASRYRGHTGELFF	TGTGCCAGCAGATACAGGGGGCACACCGGGGAGCTGTTTTTT
.	TRBJ1-3	TRBV18	.	CASSPREGNTIYF	TGTGCCAGCTCACCGAGGGAAGGAAACACCATATATTTT
.	TRBJ2-1	TRBV6-5	.	CASSYGGPYNEQFF	TGTGCCAGCAGTTACGGGGGACCATACAATGAGCAGTTCTTC
.	TRBJ2-1	TRBV5-1	.	CASTRSSGPLGGEQFF	TGCGCCAGCACTAGGTCTAGCGGACCACTAGGGGGTGAGCAGTTCTTC
.	TRBJ2-2	TRBV7-6	.	CASSLGQSHTGELFF	TGTGCCAGCAGCTTAGGACAGTCGCACACCGGGGAGCTGTTTTTT
few	TRBJ1-6	TRBV2	TRBD1	CASRPYRGQGNSPLHF	TGTGCCAGCAGGCCTTACAGGGGGCAAGGTAATTCACCCCTCCACTTT
.	TRBJ2-1	TRBV29-1	.	CSVETSQGGSYNEQFF	TGCAGCGTTGAGACATCACAGGGAGGCTCCTACAATGAGCAGTTCTTC
.	TRBJ1-4	TRBV5-1	.	CASSRGAANEKLFF	TGCGCCAGCAGCCGAGGGGCGGCTAATGAAAAACTGTTTTTT
.	TRBJ2-2	TRBV5-1	TRBD1	CASSRGQFRDTGELFF	TGCGCCAGCAGCCGGGGACAGTTCAGGGACACCGGGGAGCTGTTTTTT
once	TRBJ2-7	TRBV6-5	TRBD2	CASSFRLADYEQYF	TGTGCCAGCAGTTTTCGGCTAGCGGACTACGAGCAGTACTTC
.	TRBJ2-3	TRBV11-2	TRBD1	CASSTGTGDTDTQYF	TGTGCCAGCAGCACAGGGACAGGAGACACAGATACGCAGTATTTT
.	TRBJ2-3	TRBV14	.	CASSQDTVWGASTDTQYF	TGTGCCAGCAGCCAAGATACGGTGTGGGGGGCTAGCACAGATACGCAGTATTTT
.	TRBJ1-6	TRBV11-3	TRBD1	CASSYGQEGSPLHF	TGTGCCAGCAGCTACGGACAGGAGGGGTCACCCCTCCACTTT